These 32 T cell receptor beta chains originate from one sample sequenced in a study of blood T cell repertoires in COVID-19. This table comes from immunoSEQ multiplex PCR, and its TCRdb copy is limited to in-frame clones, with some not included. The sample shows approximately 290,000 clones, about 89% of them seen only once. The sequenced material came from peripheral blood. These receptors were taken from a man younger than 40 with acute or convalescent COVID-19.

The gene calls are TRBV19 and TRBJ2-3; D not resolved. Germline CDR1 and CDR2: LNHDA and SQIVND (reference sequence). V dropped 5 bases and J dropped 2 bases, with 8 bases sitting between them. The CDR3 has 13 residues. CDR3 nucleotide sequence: TGTGCCAGTAGTGTCCAGGTCACAGATACGCAGTATTTT. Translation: CASSVQVTDTQYF.

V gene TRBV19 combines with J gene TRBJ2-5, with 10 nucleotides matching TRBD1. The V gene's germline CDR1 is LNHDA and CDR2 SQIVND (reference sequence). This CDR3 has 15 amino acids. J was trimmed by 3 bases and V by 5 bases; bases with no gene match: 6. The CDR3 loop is CASSGAGTGEETQYF. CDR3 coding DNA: TGTGCCAGTAGTGGAGCCGGGACAGGGGAAGAGACCCAGTACTTC.

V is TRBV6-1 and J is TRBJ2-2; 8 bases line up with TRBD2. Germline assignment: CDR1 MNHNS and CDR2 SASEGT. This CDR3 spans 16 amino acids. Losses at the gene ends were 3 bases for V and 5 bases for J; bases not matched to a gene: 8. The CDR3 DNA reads TGTGCCAGCAGTGAGGTTTTTCGGGGGGGGACCGGGGAGCTGTTTTTT. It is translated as CASSEVFRGGTGELFF.

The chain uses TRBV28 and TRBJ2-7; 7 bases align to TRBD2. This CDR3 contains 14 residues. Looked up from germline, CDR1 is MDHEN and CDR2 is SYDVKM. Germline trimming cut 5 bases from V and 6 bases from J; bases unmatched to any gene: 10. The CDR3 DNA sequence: TGTGCCAGCAGTCCAAGGACTAGTCGATCCGAGCAGTACTTC. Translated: CASSPRTSRSEQYF.

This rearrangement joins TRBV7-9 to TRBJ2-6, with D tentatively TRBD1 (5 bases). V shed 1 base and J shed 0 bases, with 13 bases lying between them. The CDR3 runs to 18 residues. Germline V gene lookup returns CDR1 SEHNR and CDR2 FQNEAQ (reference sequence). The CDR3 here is CASSLGGRIYSGANVLTF. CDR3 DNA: TGTGCCAGCAGCTTAGGGGGCAGAATTTACTCTGGGGCCAACGTCCTGACTTTC.

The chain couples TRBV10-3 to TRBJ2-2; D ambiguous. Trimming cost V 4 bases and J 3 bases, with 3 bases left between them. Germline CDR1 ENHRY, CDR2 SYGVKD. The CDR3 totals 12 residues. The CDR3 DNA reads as TGTGCCATCAGTGGAGACACCGGGGAGCTGTTTTTT. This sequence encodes CAISGDTGELFF.

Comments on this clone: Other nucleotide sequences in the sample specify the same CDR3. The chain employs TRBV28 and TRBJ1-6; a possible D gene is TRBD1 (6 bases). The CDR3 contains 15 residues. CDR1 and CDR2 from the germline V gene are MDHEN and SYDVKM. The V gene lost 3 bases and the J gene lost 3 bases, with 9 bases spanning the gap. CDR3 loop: CASSLDSLYNSPLHF. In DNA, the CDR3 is TGTGCCAGCAGTTTGGACAGCCTCTATAATTCACCCCTCCACTTT. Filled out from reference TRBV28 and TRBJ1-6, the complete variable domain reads DVKVTQSSRYLVKRTGEKVFLECVQDMDHENMFWYRQDPGLGLRLIYFSYDVKMKEKGDIPEGYSVSREKKERFSLILESASTNQTSMYLCASSLDSLYNSPLHFGNGTRLTVT.

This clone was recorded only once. The CDR3 DNA follows: TGTGCCAGCAGTGAAGCGCTCGGCGGATACACAGATACGCAGTATTTT. Protein: CASSEALGGYTDTQYF. The rearrangement links TRBV6-1 to TRBJ2-3, with no clear D. The ends were cut back, 0 bases at V and 2 bases at J, with 12 bases in the middle. The CDR3 runs 16 residues. CDR1 MNHNS and CDR2 SASEGT come from the germline V gene.

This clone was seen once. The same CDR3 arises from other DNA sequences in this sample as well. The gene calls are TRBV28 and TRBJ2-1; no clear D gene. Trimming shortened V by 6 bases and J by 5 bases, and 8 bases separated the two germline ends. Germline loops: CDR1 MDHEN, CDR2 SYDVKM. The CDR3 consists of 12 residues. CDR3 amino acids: CASSLLNNEQFF. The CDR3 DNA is TGTGCCAGCAGCTTACTAAACAATGAGCAGTTCTTC. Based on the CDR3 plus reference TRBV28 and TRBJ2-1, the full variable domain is DVKVTQSSRYLVKRTGEKVFLECVQDMDHENMFWYRQDPGLGLRLIYFSYDVKMKEKGDIPEGYSVSREKKERFSLILESASTNQTSMYLCASSLLNNEQFFGPGTRLTVL.

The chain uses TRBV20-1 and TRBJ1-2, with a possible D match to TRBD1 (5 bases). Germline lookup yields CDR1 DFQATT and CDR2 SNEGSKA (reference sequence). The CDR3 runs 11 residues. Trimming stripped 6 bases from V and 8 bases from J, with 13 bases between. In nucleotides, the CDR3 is TGCAGTGCCTTTGGTCAGGGAGGCTACACCTTC. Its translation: CSAFGQGGYTF.

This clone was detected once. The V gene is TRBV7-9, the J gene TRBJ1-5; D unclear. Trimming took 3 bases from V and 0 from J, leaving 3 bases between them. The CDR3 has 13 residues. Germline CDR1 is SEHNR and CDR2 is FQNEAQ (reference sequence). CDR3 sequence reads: CASSFHSNQPQHF. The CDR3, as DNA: TGTGCCAGCAGCTTTCATAGCAATCAGCCCCAGCATTTT. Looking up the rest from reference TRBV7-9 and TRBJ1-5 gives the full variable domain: DTGVSQNPRHKITKRGQNVTFRCDPISEHNRLYWYRQTLGQGPEFLTYFQNEAQLEKSRLLSDRFSAERPKGSFSTLEIQRTEQGDSAMYLCASSFHSNQPQHFGDGTRLSIL.

The CDR3 here is CASSTPGLTSGANVLTF. CDR3 DNA: TGTGCCAGCAGCACCCCAGGACTGACCTCTGGGGCCAACGTCCTGACTTTC. The chain carries TRBV7-9 and TRBJ2-6, with D perhaps TRBD2 (5 bases). The CDR3 sequence is 17 residues long. V lost 5 bases and J 0 bases, leaving 14 bases between the germline ends. Germline CDR1 and CDR2: SEHNR and FQNEAQ (reference sequence).

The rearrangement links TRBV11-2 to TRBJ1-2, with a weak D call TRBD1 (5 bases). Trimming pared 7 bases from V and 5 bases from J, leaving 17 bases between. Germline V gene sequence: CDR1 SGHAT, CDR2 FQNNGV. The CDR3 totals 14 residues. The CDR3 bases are TGTGCCAGCAACGGCCGGGGGAGCCAGTATGGCTACACCTTC. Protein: CASNGRGSQYGYTF.

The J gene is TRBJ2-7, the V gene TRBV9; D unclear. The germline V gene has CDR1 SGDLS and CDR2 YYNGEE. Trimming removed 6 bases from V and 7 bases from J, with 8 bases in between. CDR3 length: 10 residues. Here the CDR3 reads CASIPREQYF. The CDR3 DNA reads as TGTGCCAGCATCCCTAGGGAGCAGTACTTC.

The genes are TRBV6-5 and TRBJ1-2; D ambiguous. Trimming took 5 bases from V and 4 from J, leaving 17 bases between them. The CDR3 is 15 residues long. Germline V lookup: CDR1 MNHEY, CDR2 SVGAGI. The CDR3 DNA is TGTGCCAGCAGTCCCGACCAGAGGCGAACCTATGGCTACACCTTC. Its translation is CASSPDQRRTYGYTF.

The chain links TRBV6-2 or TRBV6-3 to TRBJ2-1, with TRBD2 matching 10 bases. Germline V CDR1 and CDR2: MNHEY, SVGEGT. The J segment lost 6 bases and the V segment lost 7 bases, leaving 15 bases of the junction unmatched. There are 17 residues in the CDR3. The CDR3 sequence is CASTPWSSGSGGNEQFF. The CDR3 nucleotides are TGTGCCAGCACCCCCTGGTCTAGCGGGAGTGGTGGCAATGAGCAGTTCTTC.

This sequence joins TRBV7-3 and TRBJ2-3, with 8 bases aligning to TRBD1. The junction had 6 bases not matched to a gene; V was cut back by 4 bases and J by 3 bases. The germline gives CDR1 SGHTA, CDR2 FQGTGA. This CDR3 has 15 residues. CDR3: CASSSRGQGTDTQYF. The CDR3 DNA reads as TGTGCCAGCAGCTCCAGGGGGCAGGGAACAGATACGCAGTATTTT.

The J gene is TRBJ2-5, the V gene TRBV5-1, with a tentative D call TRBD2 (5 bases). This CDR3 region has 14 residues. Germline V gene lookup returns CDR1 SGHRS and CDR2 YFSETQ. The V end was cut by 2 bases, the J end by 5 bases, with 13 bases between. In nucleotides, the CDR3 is TGCGCCAGCAGCTTCTCCATCCCGGGGGAGACCCAGTACTTC. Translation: CASSFSIPGETQYF. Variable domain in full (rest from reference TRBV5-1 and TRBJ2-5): KAGVTQTPRYLIKTRGQQVTLSCSPISGHRSVSWYQQTPGQGLQFLFEYFSETQRNKGNFPGRFSGRQFSNSRSEMNVSTLELGDSALYLCASSFSIPGETQYFGPGTRLLVL.

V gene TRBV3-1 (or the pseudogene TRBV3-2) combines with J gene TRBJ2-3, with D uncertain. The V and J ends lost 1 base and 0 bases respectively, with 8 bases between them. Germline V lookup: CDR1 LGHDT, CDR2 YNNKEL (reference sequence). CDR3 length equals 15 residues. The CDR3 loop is CASSQVWPSTDTQYF. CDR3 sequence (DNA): TGTGCCAGCAGCCAAGTCTGGCCTAGCACAGATACGCAGTATTTT.

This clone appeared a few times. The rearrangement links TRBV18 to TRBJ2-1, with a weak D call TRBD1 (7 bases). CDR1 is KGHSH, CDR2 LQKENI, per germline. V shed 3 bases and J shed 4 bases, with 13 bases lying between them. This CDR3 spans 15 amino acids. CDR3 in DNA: TGTGCCAGCTCACCCCAGGGGGGCGATTACAATGAGCAGTTCTTC. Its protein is CASSPQGGDYNEQFF.

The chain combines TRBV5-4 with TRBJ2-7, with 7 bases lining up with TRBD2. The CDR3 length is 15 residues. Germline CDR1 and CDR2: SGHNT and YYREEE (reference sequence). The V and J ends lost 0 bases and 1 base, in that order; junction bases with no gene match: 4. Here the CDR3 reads CASSLGGLESYEQYF. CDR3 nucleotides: TGTGCCAGCAGCTTGGGTGGACTAGAATCCTACGAGCAGTACTTC.

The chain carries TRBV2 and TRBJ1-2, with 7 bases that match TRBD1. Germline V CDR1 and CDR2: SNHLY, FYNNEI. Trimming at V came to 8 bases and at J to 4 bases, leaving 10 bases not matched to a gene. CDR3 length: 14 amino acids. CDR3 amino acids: CASRGETGSYGYTF. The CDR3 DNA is TGTGCCAGCCGCGGCGAGACAGGGAGCTATGGCTACACCTTC.

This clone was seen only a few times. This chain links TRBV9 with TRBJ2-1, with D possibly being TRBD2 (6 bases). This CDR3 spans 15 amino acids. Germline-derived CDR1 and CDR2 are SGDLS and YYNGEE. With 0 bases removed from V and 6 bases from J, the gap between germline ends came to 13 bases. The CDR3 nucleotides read TGTGCCAGCAGCGTAGGACTAGGGGAAGGCAATGAGCAGTTCTTC. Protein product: CASSVGLGEGNEQFF.

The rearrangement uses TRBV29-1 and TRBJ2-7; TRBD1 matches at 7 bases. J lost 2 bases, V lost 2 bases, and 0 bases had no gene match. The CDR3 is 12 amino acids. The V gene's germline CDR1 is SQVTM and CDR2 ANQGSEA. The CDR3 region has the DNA TGCAGCGTTGAACAGGGGGCCTACGAGCAGTACTTC. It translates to CSVEQGAYEQYF.

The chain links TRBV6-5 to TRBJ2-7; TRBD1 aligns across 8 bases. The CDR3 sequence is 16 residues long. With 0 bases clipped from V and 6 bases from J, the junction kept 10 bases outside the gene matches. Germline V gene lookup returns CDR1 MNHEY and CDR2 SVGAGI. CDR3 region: CASSYSPGQGVGEQYF. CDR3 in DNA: TGTGCCAGCAGTTACTCGCCCGGACAGGGTGTCGGCGAGCAGTACTTC.

The CDR3 nucleotides read TGTGCCAGCAGCCCGTTGGGAGGGGATGTCAACTATGGCTACACCTTC. Protein product: CASSPLGGDVNYGYTF. The chain employs TRBV5-5 and TRBJ1-2; D might be TRBD1 (5 bases). V was cut by 4 bases and J by 2 bases, with 18 bases left in between. CDR1 and CDR2 (germline): SGHKS, YYEKEE (reference sequence). This CDR3 spans 16 amino acids.

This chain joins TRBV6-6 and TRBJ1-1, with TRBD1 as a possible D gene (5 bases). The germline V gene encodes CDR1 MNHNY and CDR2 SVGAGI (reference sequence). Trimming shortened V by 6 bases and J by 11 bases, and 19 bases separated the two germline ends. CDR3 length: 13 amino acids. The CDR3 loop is CASSYEARVGAFF. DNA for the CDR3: TGTGCCAGCAGCTATGAGGCCAGGGTCGGCGCTTTCTTT.

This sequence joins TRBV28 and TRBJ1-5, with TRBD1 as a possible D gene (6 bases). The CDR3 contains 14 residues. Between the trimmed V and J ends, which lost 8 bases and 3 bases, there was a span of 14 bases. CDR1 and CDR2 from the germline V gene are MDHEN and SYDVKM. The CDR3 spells CASRQGYLNQPQHF. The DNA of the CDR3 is TGTGCCAGCCGCCAGGGGTATCTCAATCAGCCCCAGCATTTT.

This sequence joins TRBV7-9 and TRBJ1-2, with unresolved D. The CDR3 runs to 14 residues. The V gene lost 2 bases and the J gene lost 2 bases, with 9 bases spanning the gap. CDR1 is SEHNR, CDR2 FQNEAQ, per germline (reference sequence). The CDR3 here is CASSLIGINYGYTF. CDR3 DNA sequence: TGTGCCAGCAGCTTAATCGGGATAAACTATGGCTACACCTTC. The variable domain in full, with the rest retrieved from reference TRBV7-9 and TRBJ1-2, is DTGVSQNPRHKITKRGQNVTFRCDPISEHNRLYWYRQTLGQGPEFLTYFQNEAQLEKSRLLSDRFSAERPKGSFSTLEIQRTEQGDSAMYLCASSLIGINYGYTFGSGTRLTVV.

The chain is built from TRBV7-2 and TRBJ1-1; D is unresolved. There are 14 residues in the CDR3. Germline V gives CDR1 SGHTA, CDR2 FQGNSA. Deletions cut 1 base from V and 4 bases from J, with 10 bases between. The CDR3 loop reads CASSLVRRGTEAFF. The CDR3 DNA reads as TGTGCCAGCAGCTTAGTTAGGCGGGGCACTGAAGCTTTCTTT.

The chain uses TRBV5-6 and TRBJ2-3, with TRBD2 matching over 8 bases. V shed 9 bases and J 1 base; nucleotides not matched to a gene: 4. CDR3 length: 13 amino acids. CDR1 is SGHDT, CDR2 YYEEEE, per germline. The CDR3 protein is CATSTSGTDTQYF. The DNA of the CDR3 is TGTGCCACCTCGACTAGCGGCACAGATACGCAGTATTTT.

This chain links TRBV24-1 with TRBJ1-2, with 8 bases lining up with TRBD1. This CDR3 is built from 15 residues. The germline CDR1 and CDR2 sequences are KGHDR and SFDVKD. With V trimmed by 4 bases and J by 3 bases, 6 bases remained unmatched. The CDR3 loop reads CATSDYGQGDYGYTF. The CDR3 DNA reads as TGTGCCACCAGTGACTATGGACAGGGAGACTATGGCTACACCTTC.